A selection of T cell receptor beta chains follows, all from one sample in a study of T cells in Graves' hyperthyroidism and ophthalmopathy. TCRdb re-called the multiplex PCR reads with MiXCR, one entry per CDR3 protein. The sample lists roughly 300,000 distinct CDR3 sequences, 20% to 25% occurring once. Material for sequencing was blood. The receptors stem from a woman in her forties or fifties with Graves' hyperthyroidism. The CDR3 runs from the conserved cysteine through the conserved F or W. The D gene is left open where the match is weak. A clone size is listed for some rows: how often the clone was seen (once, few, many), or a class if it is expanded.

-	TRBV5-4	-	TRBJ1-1	TGTGCCGGCAGCTTTCAACAGGAGAACACTGAAGCTTTCTTT	CAGSFQQENTEAFF
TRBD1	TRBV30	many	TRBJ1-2	TGTGCCTGGGGGACAGGTTATGGCTACACCTTC	CAWGTGYGYTF
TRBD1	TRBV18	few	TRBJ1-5	TGTGCCAGCTCACCAGGGGGGACAGGCGATCAGCCCCAGCATTTT	CASSPGGTGDQPQHF
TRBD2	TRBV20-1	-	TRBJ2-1	TGCAGTGCTAGAGCCCTAGCGGGAGACCTGAATGAGCAGTTCTTC	CSARALAGDLNEQFF
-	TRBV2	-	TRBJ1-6	TGTGCCAGCAGTGTCAATTCACCCCTCCACTTT	CASSVNSPLHF
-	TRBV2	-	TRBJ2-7	TGTGCCAGCAGTTTATACGGACCCTACGAGCAGTACTTC	CASSLYGPYEQYF
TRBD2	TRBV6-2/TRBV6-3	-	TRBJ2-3	TGTGCCAGCAAGTTCCTTCTAGCGGGGGGGAGCACAGATACGCAGTATTTT	CASKFLLAGGSTDTQYF
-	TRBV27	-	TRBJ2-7	TGTGCCAGCAGGCGAGACGGACTATACGAGCAGTACTTC	CASRRDGLYEQYF
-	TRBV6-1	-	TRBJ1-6	TGTGCCACCGCCGGGTGGTCACCCCTCCACTTT	CATAGWSPLHF
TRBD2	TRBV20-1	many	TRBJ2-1	TGCAGTGCTAGAGACCCCTGGCGGGGGGGAATAAATGAGCAGTTCTTC	CSARDPWRGGINEQFF
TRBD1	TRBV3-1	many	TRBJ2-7	TGTGCCAGCAGCCAAAGACAGGGAAAGCAGTACTTC	CASSQRQGKQYF
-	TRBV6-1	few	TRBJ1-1	TGTGCCAGCCACCTAAGCTCAGGAAGCACTGAAGCTATCTTT	CASHLSSGSTEAIF
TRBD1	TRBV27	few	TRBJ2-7	TGTGCCAGCCAAAGGGGGCAAAAGTCCTACGAGCAGTACTTC	CASQRGQKSYEQYF
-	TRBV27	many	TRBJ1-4	TGTGCCAGCAGTCCACAACCCGGGACCCGGGTTGGAAAACTGTTTTTT	CASSPQPGTRVGKLFF
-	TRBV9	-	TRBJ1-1	TGTGCCAGCAGCACTTCAAGGGGGGGCAGTTCTGAAGCTTTCTTT	CASSTSRGGSSEAFF
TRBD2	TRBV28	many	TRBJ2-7	TGTGCCAGCAGTCCTACTGGGACTAGAGGGTACTACGAGCAGTACTTC	CASSPTGTRGYYEQYF
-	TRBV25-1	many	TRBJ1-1	TGTGCCAGCAGTGATCGGGGGCTGGTTGAAGCTTTCTTT	CASSDRGLVEAFF
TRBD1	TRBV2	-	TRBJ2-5	TGTGCCAGCAGTGGAGGGGGCCCTCCGAGGGAGACCCAGTACTTC	CASSGGGPPRETQYF
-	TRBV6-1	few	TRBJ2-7	TGTGCCAGCAGCGGAACCGAGCAGTACTTC	CASSGTEQYF
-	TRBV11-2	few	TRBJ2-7	TGTGCCAGCAGCTTGGGAACCGGATTCTACGAGCAGTACTTC	CASSLGTGFYEQYF
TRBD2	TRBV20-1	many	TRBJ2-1	TGCAGTGCTCCAGCGGGAGTTCGTGAGCAGTTCTTC	CSAPAGVREQFF
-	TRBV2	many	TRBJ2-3	TGTGCCAGCATCCCAGACCCGGGGACAGATACGCAGTATTTT	CASIPDPGTDTQYF
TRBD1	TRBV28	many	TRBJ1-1	TGTGCCAGCAGTTTCCCCGGGACAGGGGGCGCTGAAGCTTTCTTT	CASSFPGTGGAEAFF
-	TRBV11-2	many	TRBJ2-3	TGTGCCAGCAGCTTGGAGTTCTACACGCAGTATTTT	CASSLEFYTQYF
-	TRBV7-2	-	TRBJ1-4	TGTGCCAGCAGCGGCCCGGGGAGGACGAATGAAAAACTGTTTTTT	CASSGPGRTNEKLFF
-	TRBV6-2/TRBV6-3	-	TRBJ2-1	TGTGCCAGCAGTGTCGGATTCTACAATGAGCAGTTCTTC	CASSVGFYNEQFF
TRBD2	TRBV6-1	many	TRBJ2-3	TGTGCCAGCAGTCTAGGGCGGGGGACTAGCACAGATACGCAGTATTTT	CASSLGRGTSTDTQYF
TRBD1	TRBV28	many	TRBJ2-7	TGTGCCAGCAGTTCCCGGGACAGCTACGAGCAGTACTTC	CASSSRDSYEQYF
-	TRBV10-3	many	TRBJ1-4	TGTGCCATCGGGGGTACTAATGAAAAACTGTTTTTT	CAIGGTNEKLFF
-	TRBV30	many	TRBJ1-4	TGTGCCTGGAGTGTACGGAGGGGATCGCGGGAAAAACTGTTTTTT	CAWSVRRGSREKLFF
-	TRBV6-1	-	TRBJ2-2	TGTGCCAGCATCCGCACCGGGAAGCTGTTTTTT	CASIRTGKLFF
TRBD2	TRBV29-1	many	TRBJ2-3	TGCAGCGGGCGACTAGCGGGAGCGGTAGATACGCAGTATTTT	CSGRLAGAVDTQYF